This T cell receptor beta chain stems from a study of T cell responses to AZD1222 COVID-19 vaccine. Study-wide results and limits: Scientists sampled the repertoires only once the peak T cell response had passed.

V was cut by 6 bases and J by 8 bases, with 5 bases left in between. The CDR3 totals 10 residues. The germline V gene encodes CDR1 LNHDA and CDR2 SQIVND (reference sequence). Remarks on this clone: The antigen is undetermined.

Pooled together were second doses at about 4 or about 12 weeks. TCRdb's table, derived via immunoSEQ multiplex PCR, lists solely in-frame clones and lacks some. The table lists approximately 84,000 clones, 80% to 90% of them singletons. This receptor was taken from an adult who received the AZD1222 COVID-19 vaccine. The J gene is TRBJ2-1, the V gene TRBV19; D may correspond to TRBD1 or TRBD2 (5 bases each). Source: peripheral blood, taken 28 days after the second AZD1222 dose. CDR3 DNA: TGTGCCAGTAGGGGGGATGAGCAGTTCTTC. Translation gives CASRGDEQFF.